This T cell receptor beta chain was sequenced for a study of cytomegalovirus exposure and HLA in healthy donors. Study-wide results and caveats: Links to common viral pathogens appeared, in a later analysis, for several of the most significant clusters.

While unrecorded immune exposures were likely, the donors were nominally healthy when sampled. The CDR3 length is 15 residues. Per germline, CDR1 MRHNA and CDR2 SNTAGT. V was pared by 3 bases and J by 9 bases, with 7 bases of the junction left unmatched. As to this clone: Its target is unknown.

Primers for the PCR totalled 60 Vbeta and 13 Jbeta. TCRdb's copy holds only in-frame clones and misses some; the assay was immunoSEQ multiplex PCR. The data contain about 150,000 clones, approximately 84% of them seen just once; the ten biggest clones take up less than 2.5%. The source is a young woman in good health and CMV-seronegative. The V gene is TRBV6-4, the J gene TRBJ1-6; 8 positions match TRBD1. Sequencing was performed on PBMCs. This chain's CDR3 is CASSESAGTGSPLHF. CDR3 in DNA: TGTGCCAGCAGTGAGTCGGCAGGGACAGGTTCACCCCTCCACTTT.